Listed below are T cell receptor beta chains from one sample, sequenced in a study of blood T cell repertoires in COVID-19. Here immunoSEQ multiplex PCR was the method, and the copy in TCRdb shows in-frame clones only, minus some. Found here are around 230,000 clones, over 75% of them singletons; the top ten hold around 8%. The sample taken for sequencing was peripheral blood. These receptors originate from an elderly woman with acute or convalescent COVID-19. Both conserved end residues are part of each CDR3. Fields, in order: V gene, J gene, clone size, D gene, CDR3 DNA, CDR3 protein. The D gene is left open where the match is weak. Rows give clone size only sometimes, using once, few, many, or a class for an expanded clone.

TRBV18	TRBJ2-2	-	-	TGTGCCAGCTCACCATACACAGGGACGAACACCGGGGAGCTGTTTTTT	CASSPYTGTNTGELFF
TRBV5-4	TRBJ2-7	-	TRBD2	TGTGCCAGCAGCCACAAACTAGCGGGAGGGCCCGAGCAGTACTTC	CASSHKLAGGPEQYF
TRBV6-5	TRBJ1-2	-	TRBD1	TGTGCCAGCAGACTACAGGGGGCGCAGAACTATGGCTACACCTTC	CASRLQGAQNYGYTF
TRBV30	TRBJ2-7	once	-	TGTGCCTGGGGTATGCAGAACAGGGTGCAGTACTTC	CAWGMQNRVQYF
TRBV19	TRBJ2-1	-	TRBD2	TGTGCCAGCCGCGATACAACTAGCGGCTCCTACAATGAGCAGTTCTTC	CASRDTTSGSYNEQFF
TRBV7-7	TRBJ2-3	-	-	TGTGCCAGCAGCTTAACGGGAGCACCGAAGGATACGCAGTATTTT	CASSLTGAPKDTQYF
TRBV28	TRBJ1-6	-	TRBD1	TGTGCCAGCAGTTCGTCCGACAGGGGAGACTCACCCCTCCACTTT	CASSSSDRGDSPLHF
TRBV3-1/TRBV3-2	TRBJ1-2	-	-	TGTGCCAGCAGCCAAGATTGGGCGGGGGCCGGCTATGGCTACACCTTC	CASSQDWAGAGYGYTF
TRBV28	TRBJ2-5	-	-	TGTGCCAGCAGGATAAACAGGGAAACAACCCAGTACTTC	CASRINRETTQYF
TRBV7-2	TRBJ2-5	-	-	TGTGCCAGCAGACCCCAGCAAGAGACCCAGTACTTC	CASRPQQETQYF
TRBV2	TRBJ1-1	-	-	TGTGCCAGCAGCGTGTCAGGGGCGGAAGCTTTCTTT	CASSVSGAEAFF
TRBV6-1	TRBJ1-5	-	-	TGTGCCAGCAGTGAGTCTGGCTTACCTAATCAGCCCCAGCATTTT	CASSESGLPNQPQHF
TRBV19	TRBJ2-3	-	TRBD2	TGTGCCAGTAGGGAACTAGCGGGAGGTACAGATACGCAGTATTTT	CASRELAGGTDTQYF
TRBV2	TRBJ2-5	-	-	TGTGCCAGCAATACAGGTCAAGAGACCCAGTACTTC	CASNTGQETQYF
TRBV6-5	TRBJ1-5	-	TRBD1	TGTGCCAGCAACGACAGGGGAGATCAGCCCCAGCATTTT	CASNDRGDQPQHF
TRBV18	TRBJ2-2	-	-	TGTGCCAGCTCGCCCGGGGAGAACACCGGGGAGCTGTTTTTT	CASSPGENTGELFF
TRBV12-3/TRBV12-4	TRBJ2-1	-	TRBD2	TGTGCCAGCAAGCGGGGCCTTAGGGAGCAGTTCTTC	CASKRGLREQFF
TRBV7-9	TRBJ2-2	-	TRBD1	TGTGCCAGCAGTGCCGGGACAGGCCGAGGGAACACCGGGGAGCTGTTTTTT	CASSAGTGRGNTGELFF
TRBV6-1	TRBJ1-5	-	-	TGTGCCAGCAGTGAAGCTACAGTCTTCAATCAGCCCCAGCATTTT	CASSEATVFNQPQHF
TRBV27	TRBJ2-7	-	-	TGTGCCAGCAGGAATACAGAGCTCTACGAGCAGTACTTC	CASRNTELYEQYF
TRBV2	TRBJ2-2	-	-	TGTGCCAGCAGTGAACTGGGCAGGGACACCGGGGAGCTGTTTTTT	CASSELGRDTGELFF
TRBV7-9	TRBJ2-1	once	TRBD2	TGTGCCAGCAGCGCCCTAGCGGGAGGGAGCTCCTACAATGAGCAGTTCTTC	CASSALAGGSSYNEQFF
TRBV11-3	TRBJ2-1	-	TRBD2	TGTGCCAGCACCAAATCTAGCGGGGCCAGCTCCTACAATGAGCAGTTCTTC	CASTKSSGASSYNEQFF
TRBV19	TRBJ2-7	-	TRBD1	TGTGCCAGTAGTAGCCCAAGGACAGGAAAGACGGGCGAGCAGTACTTC	CASSSPRTGKTGEQYF
TRBV9	TRBJ1-2	-	TRBD1	TGTGCCAGCAGCGTAGGCCCCAGCATCCAGGGGGCATACACCTTC	CASSVGPSIQGAYTF
TRBV3-1/TRBV3-2	TRBJ1-1	-	-	TGTGCCAGCAGCCAACTAAACGAAGCTTTCTTT	CASSQLNEAFF
TRBV18	TRBJ2-1	-	-	TGTGCCAGCTCACCCCCGGAGTCCTACAATGAGCAGTTCTTC	CASSPPESYNEQFF
TRBV10-3	TRBJ2-3	few	-	TGTGCCATCAGTGAGTCCGGTGGGGGCCGCACAGATACGCAGTATTTT	CAISESGGGRTDTQYF
TRBV7-2	TRBJ1-2	-	-	TGTGCCAGCACCAGCGGCCTCGATGATGGCTACACCTTC	CASTSGLDDGYTF
TRBV5-1	TRBJ2-5	-	TRBD2	TGCGCCAGCAGCCCGGCGCCTAGCGGGGTGGGGGAGACCCAGTACTTC	CASSPAPSGVGETQYF
TRBV28	TRBJ2-7	-	TRBD2	TGTGCCAGCAGGCCGAGCGGGACCTACGAGCAGTACTTC	CASRPSGTYEQYF
TRBV13	TRBJ2-3	-	TRBD2	TGTGCCAGCAGCTTAACTAGCGGGAGTATGGGGACAGATACGCAGTATTTT	CASSLTSGSMGTDTQYF
TRBV19	TRBJ1-5	-	TRBD1	TGTGCCAGTAGTCCACGGACAGGGATCCAGCCCCAGCATTTT	CASSPRTGIQPQHF
TRBV5-4	TRBJ2-2	-	-	TGTGCCAGCAGCTTGATACAGGGCATGGGCACCGGGGAGCTGTTTTTT	CASSLIQGMGTGELFF
TRBV10-1	TRBJ2-1	-	TRBD2	TGCGCCAGCAGTGAGAGTAGCGGGAGGGCTCCACAGTTCTTC	CASSESSGRAPQFF
TRBV4-1	TRBJ2-3	-	TRBD2	TGCGCCAGCAGCCGTAGAGGTAGCGGGAGGCCTAGCACAGATACGCAGTATTTT	CASSRRGSGRPSTDTQYF
TRBV10-3	TRBJ2-4	-	TRBD1	TGTGCCATCAGTGAGTCGTTGGACAGGCTAGCCAAAAACATTCAGTACTTC	CAISESLDRLAKNIQYF
TRBV14	TRBJ2-7	once	-	TGTGCCAGCAGCCAAGGTCACGACAGATTCTTCTCCTACGAGCAGTACTTC	CASSQGHDRFFSYEQYF
TRBV10-3	TRBJ2-7	-	TRBD2	TGTGCCATCAGTGACTTGGGACTAGCGGGGGCCTACGAGCAGTACTTC	CAISDLGLAGAYEQYF
TRBV7-3	TRBJ2-2	few	-	TGTGCCAGCAGCCAAGGACAAAACACCGGGGAGCTGTTTTTT	CASSQGQNTGELFF
TRBV7-2	TRBJ2-3	-	-	TGTGCCAGCAGCTTAGTTCCCTTTGGCAGCACAGATACGCAGTATTTT	CASSLVPFGSTDTQYF
TRBV4-2	TRBJ2-1	few	TRBD2	TGTGCCAGCAGCCATGAAACTAGCGGGAGGGCCTGGGTCTACAATGAGCAGTTCTTC	CASSHETSGRAWVYNEQFF
TRBV6-2/TRBV6-3	TRBJ1-1	-	-	TGTGCCAGCAGTTACGGGAGGCAGGGCCCAGATGAAGCTTTCTTT	CASSYGRQGPDEAFF
TRBV2	TRBJ1-3	once	-	TGTGCCAGCAGTAGGAGGTCGGGAAACACCATATATTTT	CASSRRSGNTIYF
TRBV28	TRBJ2-5	-	TRBD2	TGTGCCAGCAAGGGGACTAGCGGGAGGCGGGAGACCCAGTACTTC	CASKGTSGRRETQYF
TRBV11-2	TRBJ2-5	-	TRBD2	TGTGCCAGCAGCTTACTAGCGGGAGTATCAGAGACCCAGTACTTC	CASSLLAGVSETQYF
TRBV6-1	TRBJ2-7	-	-	TGTGCCAGCAGTGCTACGTGGGGAGCCAGCTCCTACGAGCAGTACTTC	CASSATWGASSYEQYF
TRBV19	TRBJ2-3	once	-	TGTGCCAGCCGGGACACACCTTCTAGCACAGATACGCAGTATTTT	CASRDTPSSTDTQYF
TRBV5-1	TRBJ2-1	-	TRBD2	TGCGCCAGCAGCTTGGAGGGACTAGCGGTCTACAATGAGCAGTTCTTC	CASSLEGLAVYNEQFF
TRBV24-1	TRBJ2-1	-	TRBD1	TGTGCCACCAGGCCCCCCGGGACAGGGAGCTTATCGTCCAATGAGCAGTTCTTC	CATRPPGTGSLSSNEQFF
TRBV4-2	TRBJ1-2	-	TRBD1	TGTGCCAGCAGCCCCTTCGGGGACAGGGAGGAGAGAGACTATGGCTACACCTTC	CASSPFGDREERDYGYTF
TRBV10-3	TRBJ2-3	-	-	TGTGCCTCCCGGCAGGGGGGTCGTACAGATACGCAGTATTTT	CASRQGGRTDTQYF
TRBV19	TRBJ1-1	-	-	TGTGCCACAGGGACATCGAACACTGAAGCTTTCTTT	CATGTSNTEAFF
TRBV6-5	TRBJ1-1	-	-	TGTGCCAGCAGTACGGCAGGGGTGAACACTGAAGCTTTCTTT	CASSTAGVNTEAFF
TRBV6-5	TRBJ2-1	-	TRBD2	TGTGCCAGCAGTCATCTAGCGGGAGACTACAATGAGCAGTTCTTC	CASSHLAGDYNEQFF